This section outlines one T cell receptor beta chain sequence together with its context. It has no known antigen specificity. No base quality information exists; no much larger clone differs at one position. This record belongs to a study of regulatory T cells in long-lasting Graves disease (dated by TCRdb to about 2021). Regarding the research as a whole: Persistent Graves' disease meant more than 5 years of antithyroid drug treatment with TSH receptor autoantibodies that stayed positive. Patients with persistent Graves' disease were compared with patients with newly diagnosed Graves' disease using TCR sequencing and RNA sequencing of peripheral blood. On average, persistent Graves' disease patients in the clinical cohort had been on antithyroid drugs for about 10.3 years. A total of around 35 samples underwent TCR sequencing, from roughly 13 patients with persistent Graves' disease and 20 or so patients with newly diagnosed Graves' disease. The study took place in China and was registered as a clinical trial.

Clipping removes 7 bases from V and 6 bases from J, with 16 as the unmatched junction base count. Per the germline V gene (reference sequence), SEHNR is the CDR1 and FQNEAQ is the CDR2. The CDR3 runs 17 residues from the cysteine to the phenylalanine. Of all the DNA, just the CDR3 is kept, 51 bases in frame from base 1. What the research found in general, with its limitations: Persistent disease showed preferential use of TRBV28, TRBJ1-2 and TRBJ2-5, whereas newly diagnosed disease favored TRBV20-1 and TRBJ2-1. As a limitation, the authors acknowledged that the small sample size may reduce accuracy. Patients with persistent disease shared more public clonotypes (about 3,000) than newly diagnosed patients did (966). Sequencing and analysis were restricted to the TCR beta chain. Peripheral blood alone was examined, since thyroid tissue, which constituted the primary lesion, could not be accessed. Persistent Graves' disease patients showed lower TCR Shannon entropy and fewer highly expanded clones than newly diagnosed patients, suggesting clonal expansion.

Libraries were constructed by multiplex PCR. For sequencing, an Illumina HiSeq 4000 was employed. TCR beta libraries were built with iRepertoire HTBI primers and Arm-PCR amplification of CDR3 regions. PCR products were gel purified before sequencing. Under the source paper's analysis protocol: Gene usage analysis of CDR3 amino acid clonotypes used the 50 to 70 TRBV and 14 to 15 TRBJ segments found across samples. COPE and FqMerger were used to merge the filtered high-quality paired reads into contigs. Contigs were aligned with BLAST to IMGT TRBV, TRBD and TRBJ reference genes, and CDR3 was defined per IMGT. Highly expanded clones were defined as clonotypes with a frequency above 0.1%. Shannon entropy was used to measure repertoire diversity, and the Gini coefficient was used to measure V-J evenness. Clonotypes shared by more than one individual were considered public. TCRdb trimmed public reads at Q25 via fastp, called clones via MiXCR and kept in-frame beta chains. Every CDR3 protein is listed once, alongside the most common genes and DNA of its rows. The V and J calls shown here were made by TCRdb, not taken from the authors' results. A total of about 470,000 distinct CDR3 sequences appear in this sample, less than 25% of them only once. The ten biggest clones cover 7.8% of the sample.

What this sample's time point label stands for: persistent/refractory GD, antithyroid drugs over 5 years with positive TRAb. For both TCR sequencing and RNA sequencing, RNA was extracted from PBMCs using TRIzol. The diagnosis of Graves' disease followed American Thyroid Association guidelines. Patients for the study were recruited at an endocrinology department in Xi'an, China. Each patient gave 7 to 9.5 milliliters of peripheral blood, collected in an EDTA anticoagulant tube. Ficoll Paque Plus density gradient separation was used to isolate PBMCs, and no further T cell sorting was done. An Agilent 2100 Bioanalyzer and agarose gel were used to check RNA quality, and a NanoDrop 2000 was used to measure RNA concentration.

The TCR was taken from a female donor with Graves disease. The starting material was peripheral blood mononuclear cells (PBMCs), obtained when the disease was refractory, from a patient treated with antithyroid drugs. The V gene is TRBV7-9 and the J gene is TRBJ2-7; TRBD2 fits 12 bases in the junction. The sequenced DNA: TGTGCCAGCATCCCCCCTAACCGACTAGCGGGAGTCCTCGAGCAGTACTTC. Translated, it gives CASIPPNRLAGVLEQYF.